These T cell receptor beta chains were read from a single sample in a study of CD8+ T cells in alopecia areata. Assay used: immunoSEQ multiplex PCR; TCRdb lists only in-frame clones, some missing. The sample has roughly 190,000 clones; about 60% are singletons. The starting material was CD4+ T cells sorted from blood, obtained at week 4, from a patient treated with tofacitinib. The receptors shown here come from a human donor with alopecia areata. Each CDR3 is given with its conserved first and last residue. The order of the fields is V gene, clone size, D gene, J gene, CDR3 DNA, CDR3 protein. D genes are given only for firm matches. Clone size is not always given. Where it is, it says once, few, many or a class for expanded clones.

>TRBV6-5|NA|NA|TRBJ1-1
TGTGCCAGCAGACCCGCTCAGGGGACGAACACTGAAGCTTTCTTT
CASRPAQGTNTEAFF
>TRBV2|once|NA|TRBJ2-5
TGTGCCAGCAGTGGGACAGCGCAAGAGACCCAGTACTTC
CASSGTAQETQYF
>TRBV4-3|NA|NA|TRBJ1-1
TGCGCCAGCAGCCAAGAAATGCCCCTTATCCAGGGGGCTTTCTTT
CASSQEMPLIQGAFF
>TRBV30|few|TRBD2|TRBJ2-7
TGTGCCTGGAGTAGGCGGGGGGGTTCCTACGAGCAGTACTTC
CAWSRRGGSYEQYF
>TRBV30|NA|NA|TRBJ1-1
TGTGCCTGGAGTGTACCCCTTCAGTTGCAGGGGCACGAAGCTTTCTTT
CAWSVPLQLQGHEAFF
>TRBV28|NA|NA|TRBJ1-5
TGTGCCAGCACACGGGACGGGGGCAATCAGCCCCAGCATTTT
CASTRDGGNQPQHF
>TRBV9|NA|NA|TRBJ1-6
TGTGCCAGCAGCGAGCGGGACCTCTCGTCACCCCTCCACTTT
CASSERDLSSPLHF
>TRBV29-1|NA|TRBD1|TRBJ1-1
TGCAGCGCTGGGACAGGGGACACTGAAGCTTTCTTT
CSAGTGDTEAFF
>TRBV5-1|NA|NA|TRBJ2-3
TGCGCCAGCAGCTTGGCTGTCGGGGCAAGTTTTGATGATACGCAGTATTTT
CASSLAVGASFDDTQYF
>TRBV6-5|NA|NA|TRBJ2-7
TGTGCCAGCACCCGGGACCTCGGGTCCGAGCAGTACTTC
CASTRDLGSEQYF
>TRBV5-1|once|NA|TRBJ1-1
TGCGCCAGCAGCCCCCTTGACCGGAACACTGAAGCTTTCTTT
CASSPLDRNTEAFF
>TRBV30|NA|TRBD1|TRBJ1-4
TGTGCCTGGAGTCCACCTCCGGGACAGGGGGCACGATTACGTGAAAAACTGTTTTTT
CAWSPPPGQGARLREKLFF
>TRBV28|NA|NA|TRBJ1-1
TGTGCCAGCAGTTTACTAAGGGATCGGACCACTGAAGCTTTCTTT
CASSLLRDRTTEAFF
>TRBV11-2|NA|NA|TRBJ2-3
TGTGCCAGCAGCCCCCAGACAGGACATACAGATACGCAGTATTTT
CASSPQTGHTDTQYF
>TRBV4-1|NA|NA|TRBJ1-5
TGCGCCAGCAGCCACCTGGTTGGGGAACTCTATCAGCCCCAGCATTTT
CASSHLVGELYQPQHF
>TRBV11-1|NA|NA|TRBJ2-5
TGTGCCAGCAGTTCACCCACTCAAGGGGAGACCCAGTACTTC
CASSSPTQGETQYF
>TRBV30|NA|NA|TRBJ2-1
TGTGCCTGGTCAGGGGGGGGAAATGAGCAGTTCTTC
CAWSGGGNEQFF
>TRBV7-2|NA|TRBD1|TRBJ1-2
TGTGCCAGCAGCCCCCAACAGGGGGCCAACTATGGCTACACCTTC
CASSPQQGANYGYTF
>TRBV7-8|few|NA|TRBJ1-5
TGTGCCAGCAGCCGCTGGACTAATCAGCCCCAGCATTTT
CASSRWTNQPQHF